This T cell receptor (beta chain) emerged from a study of control samples from healthy donors and cancer patients. The V gene's germline CDR1 is MNHEY and CDR2 SVGAGI. CDR3 length equals 13 residues. Germline trimming cut 6 bases from V and 5 bases from J; bases unmatched to any gene: 4. The table came from immunoSEQ multiplex PCR; TCRdb's copy has only in-frame clones and leaves some out. The sample carries about 250,000 clones, about four fifths recorded once. The V call is TRBV6-5, the J call TRBJ2-5, with TRBD2 matching over 9 bases. The source of this sequence is a woman aged 55-70 years with lung cancer. Sequenced: PBMCs. This chain's CDR3 is CASSPGLAETQYF. In DNA, the CDR3 is TGTGCCAGCAGCCCCGGACTAGCGGAGACCCAGTACTTC.